These 4 T cell receptor beta chains share one sample of origin, sequenced in a study of T cell repertoires in ileal Crohn's disease. Method: immunoSEQ multiplex PCR; TCRdb's copy keeps in-frame clones and lacks some. Among 30,000 to 35,000 clones listed, roughly 75% were seen once. The sample comprised ileal tissue. The receptor source for this set is an adult with Crohn's disease.

This clone was seen more than once but under ten times. The chain employs TRBV10-2 and TRBJ1-2; tentative D call: TRBD1 (6 bases). This CDR3 is built from 13 residues. The germline V and J ends were trimmed by 0 bases and 4 bases, with 6 bases remaining between them. In germline, CDR1 is WSHSY, CDR2 SAAADI. CDR3: CASSESGGYGYTF. Written as DNA, the CDR3 is TGCGCCAGCAGTGAGTCAGGGGGCTATGGCTACACCTTC.

The rearrangement uses TRBV11-3 and TRBJ2-4, with a tentative D call TRBD2 (7 bases). CDR3 length: 14 residues. CDR1 is SGHNT, CDR2 YENEEA, per germline. The V gene lost 5 bases and the J gene lost 5 bases, with 13 bases spanning the gap. CDR3 DNA sequence: TGTGCCAGCAGCCGGGGGGCCGGGGAAAACATTCAGTACTTC. Translated, it gives CASSRGAGENIQYF.

The chain combines TRBV15 with TRBJ2-7; 8 bases are shared with TRBD1. J was trimmed by 4 bases and V by 4 bases; bases with no gene match: 9. This CDR3 is 15 amino acids long. Germline V gene data show CDR1 as LNHNV and CDR2 as YYDKDF (reference sequence). The CDR3 bases are TGTGCCACCAGCATATCAACAGGGGGGCCGTACGAGCAGTACTTC. Encoded protein: CATSISTGGPYEQYF.

This clone was counted a few times. This chain links TRBV27 with TRBJ1-4, with TRBD1 matching over 7 bases. J was trimmed by 7 bases and V by 6 bases; bases with no gene match: 8. CDR3 length: 14 residues. Germline V lookup: CDR1 MNHEY, CDR2 SMNVEV (reference sequence). CDR3 loop: CASRNRGGGEKLFF. The CDR3 DNA is TGTGCCAGCAGAAACAGGGGTGGTGGTGAAAAACTGTTTTTT. The whole variable domain, remainder taken from reference TRBV27 and TRBJ1-4, is EAQVTQNPRYLITVTGKKLTVTCSQNMNHEYMSWYRQDPGLGLRQIYYSMNVEVTDKGDVPEGYKVSRKEKRNFPLILESPSPNQTSLYFCASRNRGGGEKLFFGSGTQLSVL.